This T cell receptor (beta chain) came from a study of cytomegalovirus exposure and HLA in healthy donors. Use of 60 Vbeta and 13 Jbeta primers characterized the PCR. The method was immunoSEQ multiplex PCR; TCRdb's version includes in-frame clones alone and lacks a portion of them. The sample lists roughly 190,000 clones, about 13% occurring once. The germline V gene has CDR1 SEHNR and CDR2 FQNEAQ (reference sequence). This CDR3 is built from 12 residues. V lost 5 bases and J lost 9, with 11 bases in between. This chain uses TRBV7-9 with TRBJ1-5; a possible D gene is TRBD1 (5 bases). This clonotype originated in a man aged 50 to 60 in good health and CMV-seropositive. The specimen was PBMCs. The CDR3 protein is CASSPHGGPQHF. As DNA, the CDR3 is TGTGCCAGCAGCCCCCACGGGGGGCCCCAGCATTTT.